This T cell receptor (beta chain) was identified in a study of T cell changes during pregnancy in multiple sclerosis. The germline CDR1 and CDR2 sequences are SGHKS and YYEKEE (reference sequence). The CDR3 runs 15 residues. Trimming cost V 1 base and J 6 bases; bases outside gene matches: 5. Sequencing used immunoSEQ multiplex PCR; TCRdb keeps in-frame clones, though not all of them. The profile shows approximately 100,000 clones, about 89% of them singletons. This TCR came from a female donor with multiple sclerosis, enrolled in a pregnancy study. The chain joins TRBV5-5 to TRBJ1-4; 8 bases fit TRBD1. Sequences were derived from peripheral blood, sampled after pregnancy. This CDR3 is CASSLRGQADEKLFF. The CDR3 DNA reads TGTGCCAGCAGCTTGAGGGGACAGGCGGATGAAAAACTGTTTTTT. Supplemented by reference TRBV5-5 and TRBJ1-4, the full variable domain reads DAGVTQSPTHLIKTRGQQVTLRCSPISGHKSVSWYQQVLGQGPQFIFQYYEKEERGRGNFPDRFSARQFPNYSSELNVNALLLGDSALYLCASSLRGQADEKLFFGSGTQLSVL.